Listed below are T cell receptor beta chains from one sample, sequenced in a study of T cells expressing NK-cell markers. TCRdb derives one entry per CDR3 protein from the 5' RACE reads, leaving out DNA. The repertoire table contains some 500,000 distinct CDR3 sequences. The specimen sequenced was blood T cells: a sorted CD56 or NKG2C T cell subset, CD4+ or CD8+ T cells, or bulk PBMC T cells (not recorded which). The origin of the receptors is a woman in her fifties or sixties in good health. The CDR3 runs from the conserved cysteine through the conserved F or W.

J gene	V gene	CDR3 protein
TRBJ1-1	TRBV12-3/TRBV12-4	CASSSRQGKAFF
TRBJ2-1	TRBV14	CASSRRTSLGYNEQFF
TRBJ1-4	TRBV11-2	CASSRPGDKWKKLFF
TRBJ2-5	TRBV6-6	CASQRSIAGRGKETQYF
TRBJ2-7	TRBV6-6	CASSYPRIYEQYF
TRBJ2-5	TRBV7-6	CASSSLAGVQETQYF
TRBJ1-4	TRBV10-3	CATCRATNEKLFF
TRBJ2-3	TRBV6-4	CASSDSIGQSTDTQYF
TRBJ2-1	TRBV29-1	CSVEARGLGDEQFF
TRBJ2-3	TRBV20-1	CSARVLRGRGTDTQYF
TRBJ1-1	TRBV2	CASGPRGNTEAFF
TRBJ1-3	TRBV5-1	CASSLRQGARGNTIYF
TRBJ1-5	TRBV6-6	CASSSPGGRSNQPQHF
TRBJ1-4	TRBV4-1	CASSLTPEKLFF
TRBJ2-6	TRBV29-1	CSGFVPASGANVLTF
TRBJ2-4	TRBV2	CASSEDILAKNIQYF